A selection of T cell receptor beta chains follows, all from one sample in a study of T cell responses to AZD1222 COVID-19 vaccine. The method was immunoSEQ multiplex PCR; TCRdb's version includes in-frame clones alone and lacks a portion of them. The table shows 150,000 or so clones, with 88% occurring only once. The sample in question was peripheral blood, obtained on day 0 of AZD1222 vaccination. Receptors were obtained from an adult in good health. The CDR3 runs from the conserved cysteine through the conserved F or W. D genes are given only for firm matches. Clone size is given for some rows only: seen once, a few or many times, or a class if the clone is expanded.

J | length | size | V | D | DNA | CDR3
TRBJ2-3 | 17 | - | TRBV19 | TRBD2 | TGTGCCAGTACCCGATTCCCAGCGGGGGGGCCCCCAGATACGCAGTATTTT | CASTRFPAGGPPDTQYF
TRBJ2-7 | 13 | - | TRBV10-3 | TRBD2 | TGTGCCATGGCCGGGACTAGCAGAGACGAGCAGTACTTC | CAMAGTSRDEQYF
TRBJ1-3 | 13 | - | TRBV3-1/TRBV3-2 | - | TGTGCCAGCAGCCAAGGTGCTGGAAACACCATATATTTT | CASSQGAGNTIYF
TRBJ2-3 | 16 | - | TRBV15 | TRBD2 | TGTGCCACCAGCATCGGGACTAGCGGGGGCACAGATACGCAGTATTTT | CATSIGTSGGTDTQYF
TRBJ1-2 | 12 | - | TRBV12-3/TRBV12-4 | - | TGTGCCAGCAGTCCCCAGGGGTGGGGCTACACCTTC | CASSPQGWGYTF
TRBJ2-7 | 12 | - | TRBV25-1 | TRBD2 | TGTGCCAGCGGCGGGGGGGCTGACGAGCAGTACTTC | CASGGGADEQYF
TRBJ1-5 | 11 | - | TRBV20-1 | - | TGCAGTGCCAGACAAGGGCAGTTCCAGCATTTT | CSARQGQFQHF
TRBJ2-3 | 15 | - | TRBV6-5 | - | TGTGCCAGCAGTTACTCGATTCAGGGAGGAGATACGCAGTATTTT | CASSYSIQGGDTQYF
TRBJ1-3 | 13 | - | TRBV6-5 | - | TGTGCCAGCAGCGACGACGCCGGAAACACCATATATTTT | CASSDDAGNTIYF
TRBJ1-6 | 13 | - | TRBV6-5 | - | TGTGCCAGCAGTTTGGGTTTTAGTTCACCCCTCCACTTT | CASSLGFSSPLHF
TRBJ2-7 | 14 | - | TRBV3-1/TRBV3-2 | - | TGTGCCAGCAGCCAAGAGGGGGCGAACTACGAGCAGTACTTC | CASSQEGANYEQYF
TRBJ2-3 | 14 | - | TRBV28 | - | TGTGCCAGCAGTCCCGAGGACGGCACAGATACGCAGTATTTT | CASSPEDGTDTQYF
TRBJ2-7 | 15 | - | TRBV5-4 | TRBD2 | TGTGCCAGCAGCTTCGGGGGGTCCCTCTCCTACGAGCAGTACTTC | CASSFGGSLSYEQYF
TRBJ1-6 | 14 | - | TRBV28 | - | TGTGCCAGCAGTACCCCTAGGAGTAATTCACCCCTCCACTTT | CASSTPRSNSPLHF
TRBJ2-2 | 14 | - | TRBV27 | - | TGTGCCAGCAGTAGACAGGTCCGGAGCGGGGAGCTGTTTTTT | CASSRQVRSGELFF
TRBJ2-5 | 12 | - | TRBV12-3/TRBV12-4 | TRBD2 | TGTGCCAGCAAGCGGGGAGCAGAGACCCAGTACTTC | CASKRGAETQYF
TRBJ1-3 | 14 | - | TRBV5-6 | - | TGTGCCAGCAGCTTTGCAGGGAGGGAAAACACCATATATTTT | CASSFAGRENTIYF
TRBJ1-1 | 16 | - | TRBV19 | - | TGTGCCAGTAGCAAATCAGCGGACGGCTGGAACACTGAAGCTTTCTTT | CASSKSADGWNTEAFF
TRBJ1-1 | 13 | few | TRBV5-1 | TRBD1 | TGCGCCAGCAGCTTGGTACAGGGGCCTGAAGCTTTCTTT | CASSLVQGPEAFF
TRBJ2-1 | 13 | - | TRBV29-1 | - | TGCAGCGTCCCGGGGGACGGGCTCAATGAGCAGTTCTTC | CSVPGDGLNEQFF
TRBJ1-2 | 15 | - | TRBV4-3 | - | TGCGCCAGCAGCCAAGAAGCCAGGGAAATCCATGGCTACACCTTC | CASSQEAREIHGYTF
TRBJ1-5 | 14 | - | TRBV11-2 | - | TGTGCCAGCGCCCTTGGGACACCTAATCAGCCCCAGCATTTT | CASALGTPNQPQHF
TRBJ1-3 | 16 | - | TRBV6-6 | - | TGTGCCAGCAGTCCGACAGGACTCGGCTCTGGAAACACCATATATTTT | CASSPTGLGSGNTIYF
TRBJ1-5 | 15 | - | TRBV27 | TRBD1 | TGTGCCAGCAGTCTCACAGGGGGCAGGGGTCAGCCCCAGCATTTT | CASSLTGGRGQPQHF
TRBJ1-5 | 14 | - | TRBV12-2 | - | TGTGCAAGTCGCTTATCGGCAGGGGCACAGCCCCAGCATTTT | CASRLSAGAQPQHF
TRBJ1-3 | 14 | - | TRBV18 | - | TGTGCCAGCTCACCACCGCTCCCGGGAGACACCATATATTTT | CASSPPLPGDTIYF
TRBJ2-5 | 14 | - | TRBV7-8 | TRBD2 | TGTGCCAGCATCCCGATAGCGGGGCGAGAGACCCAGTACTTC | CASIPIAGRETQYF
TRBJ1-2 | 15 | - | TRBV3-1/TRBV3-2 | TRBD1 | TGTGCCAGCAGCCATTTCCGGGACAGGTACTATGGCTACACCTTC | CASSHFRDRYYGYTF
TRBJ2-1 | 15 | - | TRBV4-3 | - | TGCGCCAGCAGCCAAGTGGCGGGCTCCTACAATGAGCAGTTCTTC | CASSQVAGSYNEQFF
TRBJ2-3 | 16 | few | TRBV6-1 | - | TGTGCCAGCAGTGTTAGTGGCGGGGCCCTCACAGATACGCAGTATTTT | CASSVSGGALTDTQYF
TRBJ2-7 | 13 | - | TRBV7-9 | TRBD1 | TGTGCCAGCAGCCCGAGACAGGGGGCCGAGCAGTACTTC | CASSPRQGAEQYF
TRBJ2-2 | 14 | - | TRBV5-1 | TRBD1 | TGCGCCAGCAGCCCGGGACAGGTTTCCGGGGAGCTGTTTTTT | CASSPGQVSGELFF
TRBJ1-2 | 15 | - | TRBV7-2 | TRBD1 | TGTGCCAGCAGCTTAGGGGGACAGGGGGCCTATGGCTACACCTTC | CASSLGGQGAYGYTF